What follows is one TCR beta chain and its context. As originally analysed: Reference gene primer amplification gave estimated nucleated cell counts. Produced via immunoSEQ multiplex PCR; TCRdb's table is partial and in-frame only. V, J and clone size reflect that table, while D and trimming were determined from the DNA. Of 250,000 to 350,000 clones listed, 90% are singletons. The source of the sample is a study of blood T cell repertoires in COVID-19. Across the study: Samples came from the United States, Italy and Spain, spanning acute and convalescent COVID-19. The analysed material was cDNA or gDNA that came from T cells, B-cell-depleted T cells, or PBMCs.

The CDR3 is made up of 16 amino acids. The V and J ends lost 1 base and 6 bases, in that order; junction bases with no gene match: 6. CDR1 and CDR2 from the germline V gene are SGHVS and FQNEAQ. Seattle patients were enrolled while actively infected and followed longitudinally. Sequencing was done on a sample of peripheral blood. J is TRBJ2-2 and V is TRBV7-8; 9 bases are shared with TRBD2. The clonotype comes from a woman in her twenties or thirties with COVID-19, enrolled during active disease. CDR3 region: CASSLGREGLPGELFF. The CDR3 coding sequence is TGTGCCAGCAGCTTAGGGCGGGAGGGCCTACCCGGGGAGCTGTTTTTT. The full variable domain, with the rest looked up from reference TRBV7-8 and TRBJ2-2, is GAGVSQSPRYKVAKRGQDVALRCDPISGHVSLFWYQQALGQGPEFLTYFQNEAQLDKSGLPSDRFFAERPEGSVSTLKIQRTQQEDSAVYLCASSLGREGLPGELFFGEGSRLTVL.